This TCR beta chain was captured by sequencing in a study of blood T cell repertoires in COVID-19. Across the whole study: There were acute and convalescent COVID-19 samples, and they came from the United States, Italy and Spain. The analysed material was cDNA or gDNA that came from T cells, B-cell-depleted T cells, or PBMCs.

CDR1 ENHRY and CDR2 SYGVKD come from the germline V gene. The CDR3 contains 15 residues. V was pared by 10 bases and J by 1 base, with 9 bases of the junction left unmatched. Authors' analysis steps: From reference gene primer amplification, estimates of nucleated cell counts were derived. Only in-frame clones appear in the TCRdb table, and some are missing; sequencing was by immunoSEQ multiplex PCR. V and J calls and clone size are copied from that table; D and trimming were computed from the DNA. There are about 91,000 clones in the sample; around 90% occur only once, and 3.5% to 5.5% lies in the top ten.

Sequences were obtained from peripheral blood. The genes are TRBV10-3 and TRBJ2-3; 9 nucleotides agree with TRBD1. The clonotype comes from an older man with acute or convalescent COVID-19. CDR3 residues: CATGPGQGGTDTQYF. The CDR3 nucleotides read TGTGCCACTGGCCCGGGACAGGGAGGCACAGATACGCAGTATTTT.